These 9 T cell receptor beta chains came from one sample sequenced in a study of cytomegalovirus exposure and HLA in healthy donors. PCR amplification relied on 60 Vbeta primers (plus 13 Jbeta primers). Using immunoSEQ multiplex PCR, the repertoire was profiled, and TCRdb retains in-frame clones only, with some absent. The sample includes roughly 140,000 clones, 75% to 80% of them seen just once. The sequenced material came from PBMCs. The receptor source for this set is a woman in her fifties or sixties in good health and CMV-seronegative.

The chain uses TRBV6-1 and TRBJ2-5; 7 nucleotides line up with TRBD1. With 7 bases clipped from V and 5 bases from J, the junction kept 10 bases outside the gene matches. The germline CDR1 and CDR2 sequences are MNHNS and SASEGT. The CDR3 totals 14 residues. This chain's CDR3 is CASTLQGQRETQYF. The CDR3 nucleotides read TGTGCCAGCACCCTACAGGGGCAGAGGGAGACCCAGTACTTC.

This chain links TRBV7-2 with TRBJ1-4; the D gene is possibly TRBD1 (5 bases). The CDR3 covers 14 residues. Germline values: CDR1 SGHTA, CDR2 FQGNSA. V was cut by 5 bases and J by 6 bases, with 13 bases left in between. Written as DNA, the CDR3 is TGTGCCAGCAGCCAAGCAGGGAGGCATGAAAAACTGTTTTTT. Its translation: CASSQAGRHEKLFF.

The V call is TRBV10-2, the J call TRBJ1-5; D gene uncertain. The V and J ends lost 6 bases and 6 bases respectively, with 15 bases between them. CDR1 and CDR2 (germline): WSHSY, SAAADI. This CDR3 region has 14 residues. DNA of the CDR3: TGCGCCAGCAGGCGAGACGGGGAAAGTCAGCCCCAGCATTTT. The encoded protein is CASRRDGESQPQHF.

This sequence joins TRBV7-2 and TRBJ2-5, with 7 positions matching TRBD2. Per the germline V gene, CDR1 is SGHTA and CDR2 is FQGNSA. This CDR3 region has 11 residues. V dropped 4 bases and J dropped 7; count of bases not matched to a gene: 0. For the CDR3, the DNA is TGTGCCAGCAGCTCTAGCGGGACCCAGTACTTC. Protein sequence: CASSSSGTQYF.

V and J are TRBV5-6 and TRBJ2-7, with D perhaps TRBD1 (6 bases). The germline V gene encodes CDR1 SGHDT and CDR2 YYEEEE. CDR3 length equals 17 residues. The V end lost 3 bases, the J end lost 2 bases, and 21 bases lay between the germline ends. For the CDR3, the DNA is TGTGCCAGCAGCTCATTCCTCAGGGGCTCACCTGCCTACGAGCAGTACTTC. Amino acid sequence: CASSSFLRGSPAYEQYF.

The chain employs TRBV7-2 and TRBJ2-2; 7 bases agree with TRBD1. The V segment lost 4 bases and the J segment 0 bases; nucleotides outside the gene matches: 5. The CDR3 runs 16 residues. Germline values: CDR1 SGHTA, CDR2 FQGNSA. The CDR3 loop is CASSSSGTANTGELFF. The CDR3 coding sequence is TGTGCCAGCAGCTCGTCCGGGACAGCGAACACCGGGGAGCTGTTTTTT. Looking up the rest from reference TRBV7-2 and TRBJ2-2 gives the full variable domain: GAGVSQSPSNKVTEKGKDVELRCDPISGHTALYWYRQSLGQGLEFLIYFQGNSAPDKSGLPSDRFSAERTGGSVSTLTIQRTQQEDSAVYLCASSSSGTANTGELFFGEGSRLTVL.

The chain combines TRBV9 with TRBJ1-6, with D uncertain. V lost 6 bases and J 7 bases, leaving 8 bases between the germline ends. Looked up from germline, CDR1 is SGDLS and CDR2 is YYNGEE. The CDR3 consists of 12 residues. Here the CDR3 reads CASTHGNSPLHF. DNA for the CDR3: TGTGCCAGCACCCACGGGAATTCACCCCTCCACTTT.

This clone was counted once. This sequence joins TRBV7-2 and TRBJ1-6, with 7 bases fitting TRBD1. The germline CDR1 and CDR2 sequences are SGHTA and FQGNSA. The trim removed 3 bases at V and 8 bases at J, leaving 7 bases unmatched. CDR3 size: 15 residues. The CDR3 DNA reads as TGTGCCAGCAGCTTCCAGGTTCAGGGGGATTCACCCCTCCACTTT. This gives the protein CASSFQVQGDSPLHF.

The chain recombines TRBV7-2 with TRBJ1-1; D is ambiguous. The germline V gene encodes CDR1 SGHTA and CDR2 FQGNSA. The length of the CDR3 is 14 residues. The germline V and J ends were trimmed by 1 base and 4 bases, with 10 bases remaining between them. The CDR3 DNA follows: TGTGCCAGCAGCTTAGTGTCTAGTGGCACTGAAGCTTTCTTT. Residues: CASSLVSSGTEAFF.